The present TCR beta chain was sequenced within a study of response to subunit inactivated influenza vaccine (dated by TCRdb to 2017 to 2018). Notes on the research overall: Deep quantitative T cell receptor repertoire profiling was used in the study to track responses to a trivalent subunit inactivated influenza vaccine. Broad study findings and their caveats: The authors suggested that each seasonal influenza vaccination may recruit only a limited number of new T cells.

This clonotype has just a few counts. No antigen is known for it. The record has no base qualities; no much larger clone is one base away. According to the germline V gene, CDR1 reads SGHDN and CDR2 reads FVKESK. V and J lose 1 base and 7 bases, and a span of 19 bases separates them. Inclusive of the bounding cysteine and phenylalanine, the CDR3 is 16 residues long. The entry retains the CDR3 DNA only, 48 bases that are in frame from base 1. The receptor library was made with RT-PCR. These reads were obtained on an Illumina HiSeq 2500. Using fastp trimming at Q25 and MiXCR clonotype assembly, TCRdb reanalyzed the public sequencing data and kept in-frame beta chains. Merged by CDR3 protein, the rows form single entries marked with the most common genes and DNA. In all, the sample holds approximately 570,000 distinct CDR3 sequences, and around 8% of those were seen once. The ten biggest clones cover roughly 13% of the sample.

The sequence joins TRBV14 to TRBJ2-5; D gene: possibly TRBD1, on 6 matching bases. Material: PBMCs from blood, obtained 23 months after vaccination. This TCR was recovered from a man aged 50-75 years who received an inactivated influenza vaccine. Donor details come from another sample of the same person, matched by shared clones. The CDR3 region has the sequence CASSQGVGQRPGTQYF. The bases are TGTGCCAGCAGCCAAGGAGTTGGACAGCGACCGGGGACCCAGTACTTC.